These 26 T cell receptor beta chains were sequenced from one sample in a study of blood T cell repertoires in COVID-19. Measured with immunoSEQ multiplex PCR; TCRdb has only the in-frame clones, and not every one. The sample lists 120,000 or so clones, approximately 81% seen once, with 3.5% to 4.5% in the top ten. Specimen: peripheral blood. Receptor source: a woman in her forties or fifties with acute or convalescent COVID-19.

The V call is TRBV28, the J call TRBJ1-5; 7 bases are shared with TRBD1. The CDR3 sequence is 15 residues long. Per germline, CDR1 MDHEN and CDR2 SYDVKM. J gave up 6 bases and V 6 bases, and 11 bases lay outside the gene matches. The CDR3 DNA reads TGTGCCAGCAGATTCAGACAGGCAGGGGGTCAGCCCCAGCATTTT. Protein sequence: CASRFRQAGGQPQHF.

The chain recombines TRBV29-1 with TRBJ1-2, with unresolved D. The CDR3 loop spans 12 amino acids. Germline CDR1 SQVTM, CDR2 ANQGSEA. With 5 bases removed from V and 1 base from J, the gap between germline ends came to 8 bases. In nucleotides, the CDR3 is TGCAGCGTTTCAAAACTTAACTATGGCTACACCTTC. Translated, it gives CSVSKLNYGYTF.

This sequence joins TRBV30 and TRBJ2-1; a weak D match, TRBD2 (6 bases). The CDR3 length is 15 residues. Germline CDR1 is GTSNPN and CDR2 is SVGIG (reference sequence). V was shortened by 0 bases and J by 3 bases, with 12 bases between the two germline ends. CDR3 loop: CAWSVDGGNYNEQFF. The CDR3 bases are TGTGCCTGGAGTGTAGATGGCGGGAACTACAATGAGCAGTTCTTC.

CDR3 DNA sequence: TGTGCCAGCAGCTTGGCCCATCTAGCACTCAATAGCAATCAGCCCCAGCATTTT. This encodes CASSLAHLALNSNQPQHF. The V and J genes are TRBV5-8 and TRBJ1-5; D not resolved. The germline V gene encodes CDR1 SGHTS and CDR2 YDEGEE. The CDR3 is made up of 18 amino acids. Trimming removed 0 bases at V and 0 bases at J, with 16 bases between.

This clone appeared a single time. The chain is built from TRBV30 and TRBJ2-6; maybe TRBD1 (7 bases). The germline V gene has CDR1 GTSNPN and CDR2 SVGIG (reference sequence). V shed 3 bases and J shed 4 bases, with 16 bases lying between them. The CDR3 length is 16 residues. The CDR3 loop is CAWRGLTGVGANVLTF. CDR3 coding DNA: TGTGCCTGGAGGGGACTTACAGGGGTAGGGGCCAACGTCCTGACTTTC.

The chain is built from TRBV7-8 and TRBJ2-7, with D perhaps matching TRBD2 (6 bases). The CDR3 is made up of 16 amino acids. From germline, CDR1 is SGHVS and CDR2 FQNEAQ. The V end was cut by 5 bases, the J end by 4 bases, with 21 bases between. The CDR3 nucleotides read TGTGCCAGCAGCCCGGGGGTGGCTTCCCCTAGTTACGAGCAGTACTTC. Its protein is CASSPGVASPSYEQYF.

The rearrangement joins TRBV7-9 to TRBJ2-7; TRBD2 aligns across 12 bases. The germline V gene encodes CDR1 SEHNR and CDR2 FQNEAQ (reference sequence). V gave up 2 bases and J gave up 3 bases; unmatched junction bases: 2. The CDR3 runs to 15 residues. CDR3 loop: CASSLLAGGLYEQYF. The CDR3 bases are TGTGCCAGCAGCTTACTAGCGGGGGGGCTCTACGAGCAGTACTTC.

The V gene is TRBV30, the J gene TRBJ1-5; perhaps TRBD1 as D (5 bases). Germline assignment: CDR1 GTSNPN and CDR2 SVGIG (reference sequence). The CDR3 is 19 amino acids. The V end lost 3 bases, the J end lost 0 bases, and 24 bases lay between the germline ends. For the CDR3, the DNA is TGTGCCTGGAGCGTTGGCCGGGACTGGGGTCCTTATAGCAATCAGCCCCAGCATTTT. It codes for CAWSVGRDWGPYSNQPQHF.

V and J are TRBV19 and TRBJ2-1; TRBD2 agrees at 10 bases. V gave up 4 bases and J gave up 9 bases; unmatched junction bases: 15. The CDR3 covers 17 residues. From germline, CDR1 is LNHDA and CDR2 SQIVND (reference sequence). CDR3 loop: CASSKLIAGGQVVEQFF. The DNA of the CDR3 is TGTGCCAGTAGTAAACTAATAGCGGGAGGTCAGGTAGTTGAGCAGTTCTTC.

V gene TRBV28 combines with J gene TRBJ2-1, with 8 nucleotides matching TRBD2. The ends lost 6 bases at V and 4 bases at J; junction bases unmatched: 8. CDR3 length: 15 residues. CDR1 MDHEN and CDR2 SYDVKM come from the germline V gene. CDR3 sequence reads: CASSNLAGVYNEQFF. The DNA of the CDR3 is TGTGCCAGCAGCAACCTAGCGGGTGTTTACAATGAGCAGTTCTTC.

This rearrangement joins TRBV29-1 to TRBJ2-3; the D gene is possibly TRBD1 (5 bases). This CDR3 comprises 14 residues. Looked up from germline, CDR1 is SQVTM and CDR2 is ANQGSEA. With 4 bases removed from V and 1 base from J, the gap between germline ends came to 12 bases. CDR3 residues: CSVVKGVGTDTQYF. In nucleotides, the CDR3 is TGCAGCGTTGTGAAAGGGGTGGGCACAGATACGCAGTATTTT.

This clone was detected only once. The chain recombines TRBV2 with TRBJ2-3; TRBD2 might be the D (5 bases). In germline, CDR1 is SNHLY, CDR2 FYNNEI. With 2 bases removed from V and 5 bases from J, the gap between germline ends came to 14 bases. This CDR3 comprises 15 residues. The CDR3 protein is CASSERSWGVDTQYF. CDR3 nucleotide sequence: TGTGCCAGCAGTGAAAGGAGCTGGGGAGTAGATACGCAGTATTTT.

This rearrangement joins TRBV3-1 (or the pseudogene TRBV3-2) to TRBJ2-4; 8 nucleotides agree with TRBD1. Germline values: CDR1 LGHDT, CDR2 YNNKEL (reference sequence). Trimming took 0 bases from V and 4 from J; bases not matched to a gene: 5. The CDR3 contains 16 residues. CDR3 coding DNA: TGTGCCAGCAGCCAAGATCCCACAGGGGGAAAAAACATTCAGTACTTC. This codes for CASSQDPTGGKNIQYF.

The genes are TRBV13 and TRBJ1-6; D perhaps matches TRBD1 (5 bases). The CDR3 is 14 residues long. The V end lost 1 base, the J end lost 10 bases, and 11 bases lay between the germline ends. CDR1 PRHDT and CDR2 FYEKMQ come from the germline V gene (reference sequence). The CDR3 region is CASSLERGESPLHF. The CDR3 DNA follows: TGTGCCAGCAGCTTAGAAAGGGGTGAATCACCCCTCCACTTT.

The chain employs TRBV2 and TRBJ2-2, with D possibly being TRBD2 (6 bases). This CDR3 region has 16 residues. Germline-derived CDR1 and CDR2 are SNHLY and FYNNEI. Trimming pared 3 bases from V and 3 bases from J, leaving 14 bases between. The CDR3 bases are TGTGCCAGCAGTGATGCCAGCGGGTTTCACACCGGGGAGCTGTTTTTT. Its translation is CASSDASGFHTGELFF.

V and J are TRBV6-1 and TRBJ1-2; the D is unclear. This CDR3 spans 14 amino acids. Per the germline V gene, CDR1 is MNHNS and CDR2 is SASEGT. The ends were cut back, 1 base at V and 7 bases at J, with 13 bases in the middle. CDR3 amino acids: CASSEVLGLGGYTF. The CDR3 DNA sequence: TGTGCCAGCAGTGAAGTTCTGGGCTTGGGTGGCTACACCTTC.

The chain carries TRBV28 and TRBJ1-3; 7 bases are a match to TRBD1. V shed 4 bases and J 4 bases; nucleotides not matched to a gene: 10. CDR3 length: 16 residues. Germline V lookup: CDR1 MDHEN, CDR2 SYDVKM. The CDR3 nucleotides are TGTGCCAGCAGTTCCTTTGACAGGGCACTAGGAAACACCATATATTTT. This translates into CASSSFDRALGNTIYF.

The CDR3 here is CASSRSGHEDEAFF. The CDR3 DNA reads as TGCGCCAGCAGCCGATCGGGACATGAGGATGAAGCTTTCTTT. The chain combines TRBV5-1 with TRBJ1-1, with D perhaps matching TRBD1 (6 bases). CDR3 length equals 14 residues. V shed 4 bases and J shed 7 bases, with 17 bases lying between them. From germline, CDR1 is SGHRS and CDR2 YFSETQ.

About this clone: Because the CDR3's place on the DNA is in doubt, the DNA is left out and the CDR3 is given as listed by TCRdb. The rearrangement links TRBV21-1 to TRBJ1-5; the D call in the table, TRBD1, was not verified against the DNA. TRBV21-1 has pseudogene status. Counting both end residues, the CDR3 totals 20 amino acids. CDR3 loop: CASSKWGWGSPFDSNQPQHF.

The V gene is TRBV28, the J gene TRBJ2-3; TRBD2 matches 9 bases. V trimming: 3 bases; J trimming: 5 bases; junction bases outside the gene matches: 6. This CDR3 region has 15 residues. Germline loops: CDR1 MDHEN, CDR2 SYDVKM. CDR3 bases: TGTGCCAGCAGTTTTGAGTCTAGCGGGAAAGATACGCAGTATTTT. It encodes CASSFESSGKDTQYF.

The CDR3 bases are TGTGCCAGTAGTATTCCCGAGACAGGGGAAGCTTTCTTT. It codes for CASSIPETGEAFF. The V and J genes are TRBV19 and TRBJ1-1, with TRBD1 identical over 7 bases. The germline V gene has CDR1 LNHDA and CDR2 SQIVND (reference sequence). The length of the CDR3 is 13 residues. V dropped 3 bases and J dropped 8; count of bases not matched to a gene: 6.

CDR3 sequence (DNA): TGCGCCAGCAGCGTACAGGGTCTCGCTAATGAAAAACTGTTTTTT. Translating it yields CASSVQGLANEKLFF. This chain connects TRBV5-1 to TRBJ1-4, with a weak D call TRBD1 (6 bases). Germline CDR1 is SGHRS and CDR2 is YFSETQ. CDR3 length: 15 residues. The V gene lost 4 bases and the J gene lost 3 bases, with 13 bases spanning the gap.

This clone was seen a few times. This rearrangement joins TRBV19 to TRBJ2-3; the match to TRBD2 covers 14 bases. Germline V gives CDR1 LNHDA, CDR2 SQIVND (reference sequence). The CDR3 spans 17 residues. J gave up 4 bases and V 6 bases, and 9 bases lay outside the gene matches. The CDR3, as DNA: TGTGCCAGTAGACCCCCCGGGACTAGCGGGAGCCCAGATACGCAGTATTTT. Amino acids: CASRPPGTSGSPDTQYF.

The genes are TRBV3-1 (or the pseudogene TRBV3-2) and TRBJ1-2, with D hard to call. The CDR3 contains 16 residues. Germline CDR1 LGHDT, CDR2 YNNKEL (reference sequence). V lost 0 bases, J lost 2 bases, and 13 bases lay in between. The CDR3 region has the DNA TGTGCCAGCAGCCAAGAGAGGGTGTACACAAACTATGGCTACACCTTC. Protein product: CASSQERVYTNYGYTF.

V is TRBV20-1 and J is TRBJ1-2; D is unresolved. Germline loops: CDR1 DFQATT, CDR2 SNEGSKA (reference sequence). There are 11 residues in the CDR3. Trimming shortened V by 3 bases and J by 8 bases, and 10 bases separated the two germline ends. The CDR3 here is CSASRLYGYTF. The CDR3 bases are TGCAGTGCTAGCCGTCTCTACGGCTACACCTTC.

As DNA, the CDR3 is TGCGCCAGCAGTGGGATCGGTGGGGGGACGCAGTATTTT. It is translated as CASSGIGGGTQYF. This chain uses TRBV10-1 with TRBJ2-3; a possible D gene is TRBD2 (6 bases). V lost 4 bases to trimming and J lost 9 bases, with 14 bases between them. CDR3 length equals 13 residues. Germline V gives CDR1 WNHNN, CDR2 SYGVQD (reference sequence).